A single sample is the source of the 2 T cell receptor beta chains below, sequenced in a study of blood T cells in healthy people across ages. PCR was performed a second time for 7 to 11 cycles using a sample-barcoded 5' primer and a J-beta primer mix. From the 5' RACE reads, TCRdb called clonotypes with MiXCR, one entry per CDR3 protein. In the table there are fewer than 2,000,000 distinct CDR3 sequences, more than 35% of which are singletons. Material for sequencing was blood. These receptors all come from a human donor in good health.

The sample holds a few counts of this clonotype. The chain joins TRBV28 to TRBJ2-3; D is possibly TRBD1 or TRBD2 (5 bases each). Germline CDR1 MDHEN, CDR2 SYDVKM. Trimming removed 9 bases from V and 4 bases from J, with 14 bases in between. The CDR3 sequence is 13 residues long. CDR3 protein: CASARGAPDTQYF. In nucleotides, the CDR3 is TGTGCCAGTGCCAGAGGGGCCCCAGATACGCAGTATTTT. The full variable domain, completed using reference TRBV28 and TRBJ2-3, is DVKVTQSSRYLVKRTGEKVFLECVQDMDHENMFWYRQDPGLGLRLIYFSYDVKMKEKGDIPEGYSVSREKKERFSLILESASTNQTSMYLCASARGAPDTQYFGPGTRLTVL.

Turning to this clonotype: A read error may produce the germline difference seen at one junction end. CDR3 nucleotide sequence: TGTGCCAGCACCCCGGGGGTTTCCACTAACTATAGCTACACCTTC. Its translation: CASTPGVSTNYSYTF. V is TRBV27 and J is TRBJ1-2, with D possibly TRBD1 on 5 matching bases. Germline CDR1 is MNHEY and CDR2 is SMNVEV (reference sequence). This CDR3 has 15 residues.